These 18 T cell receptor beta chains were all obtained from the same sample, sequenced in a study of blood T cell repertoires in COVID-19 (dated by TCRdb to the early 2020s). Libraries came from the immunoSEQ multiplex PCR assay. TCRdb obtained this table from immuneACCESS and retained in-frame rearrangements with V and J assigned. These tables miss some clones; where compared with another copy, unresolved V genes account for less than half of the shortfall, and the remainder is unexplained. The sample yields roughly 260,000 clones; about nine tenths were counted once. Nearly 6.5% of the sample is held by the ten biggest clonotypes. The sequenced material came from PBMCs or T cells enriched from blood (not recorded which). Receptors originate from a woman aged 25 to 45 with acute COVID-19.

The rearrangement uses TRBV5-4 and TRBJ2-5, with D possibly matching TRBD1 (5 bases). Germline-derived CDR1 and CDR2 are SGHNT and YYREEE (reference sequence). Trimming left V 0 bases short and J 4 bases short, with 16 bases between. This CDR3 spans 16 amino acids. The CDR3 sequence: CASSLVVRAGPETQYF. In nucleotides, the CDR3 is TGTGCCAGCAGCTTGGTCGTCAGGGCTGGCCCAGAGACCCAGTACTTC.

The chain carries TRBV4-2 and TRBJ1-3, with D possibly matching TRBD1 (5 bases). CDR1 and CDR2 from the germline V gene are LGHNA and YNFKEQ. The CDR3 has 17 residues. The V end lost 1 base, the J end lost 3 bases, and 16 bases lay between the germline ends. This CDR3 is CASSQVAMGGGGNTIYF. The CDR3 DNA reads as TGTGCCAGCAGCCAAGTTGCAATGGGGGGTGGTGGAAACACCATATATTTT.

The gene calls are TRBV5-1 and TRBJ2-3, with 8 bases that match TRBD2. CDR1 and CDR2 (germline): SGHRS, YFSETQ. The CDR3 has 14 amino acids. Trimming at V came to 5 bases and at J to 2 bases, leaving 4 bases not matched to a gene. CDR3 sequence (DNA): TGCGCCAGCAGATCGACTAGCGTCACAGATACGCAGTATTTT. This translates into CASRSTSVTDTQYF.

The rearrangement uses TRBV5-1 and TRBJ2-7; 8 bases fit TRBD1. This CDR3 is built from 14 residues. V shed 4 bases, J shed 3 bases, and the junction held 6 bases outside the gene matches. Germline V CDR1 and CDR2: SGHRS, YFSETQ. The CDR3 sequence: CASSAGGEGYEQYF. DNA of the CDR3: TGCGCCAGCAGCGCAGGGGGCGAAGGCTACGAGCAGTACTTC.

The J gene is TRBJ2-7, the V gene TRBV11-2; D not resolved. Germline CDR1 and CDR2: SGHAT and FQNNGV. The CDR3 is 14 amino acids. The V and J ends lost 0 bases and 2 bases respectively, with 8 bases between them. The CDR3 DNA reads as TGTGCCAGCAGCTTAGATTTCAGGACCTACGAGCAGTACTTC. This codes for CASSLDFRTYEQYF.

This clone was detected a few times. The chain combines TRBV28 with TRBJ2-1; TRBD1 matches 8 bases. The ends lost 4 bases at V and 13 bases at J; junction bases unmatched: 12. The CDR3 has 14 residues. The germline CDR1 and CDR2 sequences are MDHEN and SYDVKM. The CDR3 region is CASSSSSGQGGQFF. In DNA, the CDR3 is TGTGCCAGCAGTTCATCCTCAGGACAGGGCGGCCAGTTCTTC.

The chain carries TRBV29-1 and TRBJ2-7; D is undetermined. CDR1 is SQVTM, CDR2 ANQGSEA, per germline. The CDR3 totals 13 residues. Trimming left V 4 bases short and J 6 bases short, with 16 bases between. CDR3 loop: CSVVLAGRGEQYF. In DNA, the CDR3 is TGCAGCGTTGTCCTCGCTGGCCGCGGCGAGCAGTACTTC.

This clone showed up just a few times. J is TRBJ2-5 and V is TRBV3-1 (or the pseudogene TRBV3-2); no definite D call. Germline CDR1 and CDR2: LGHDT and YNNKEL (reference sequence). The CDR3 runs 15 residues. V was trimmed by 2 bases and J by 5 bases, leaving 15 bases between them. The CDR3 sequence is CASSQTVVNEETQYF. The CDR3 nucleotides read TGTGCCAGCAGCCAAACGGTAGTCAACGAGGAGACCCAGTACTTC.

The chain links TRBV27 to TRBJ1-3; maybe TRBD1 (6 bases). The CDR3 extends over 15 amino acids. Germline values: CDR1 MNHEY, CDR2 SMNVEV (reference sequence). Trimming took off 5 bases at V and 2 bases at J, with 13 bases between the two ends. The CDR3 loop reads CASSTQRGPGNTIYF. CDR3 DNA: TGTGCCAGCAGTACCCAGCGGGGGCCTGGAAACACCATATATTTT.

This chain links TRBV24-1 with TRBJ1-5; 8 bases agree with TRBD1. The trim removed 3 bases at V and 6 bases at J, leaving 3 bases unmatched. This CDR3 spans 14 amino acids. Germline loops: CDR1 KGHDR, CDR2 SFDVKD. The CDR3 DNA reads as TGTGCCACCAGTGATAACGACAGGGGTCAGCCCCAGCATTTT. It specifies CATSDNDRGQPQHF.

This clone was seen a single time. The chain combines TRBV27 with TRBJ2-3; possibly TRBD2 for D (6 bases). CDR1 and CDR2 from the germline V gene are MNHEY and SMNVEV (reference sequence). The CDR3 runs to 18 residues. V lost 5 bases, J lost 1 base, and 22 bases lay in between. For the CDR3, the DNA is TGTGCCAGCAGTCCCTCGACGGAATACTTAGCGGGCACAGATACGCAGTATTTT. Residues: CASSPSTEYLAGTDTQYF.

A note on this clone: Other DNA sequences within the sample encode an identical CDR3. V is TRBV19 and J is TRBJ2-1; 8 bases are shared with TRBD1. J gave up 1 base and V 5 bases, and 4 bases lay outside the gene matches. Germline values: CDR1 LNHDA, CDR2 SQIVND (reference sequence). This CDR3 has 15 residues. CDR3 in amino acids: CASSGGQGSYNEQFF. The CDR3 nucleotides read TGTGCCAGTAGTGGAGGACAGGGATCCTACAATGAGCAGTTCTTC.

The V gene is TRBV6-2 or TRBV6-3, the J gene TRBJ2-7; 7 bases fit TRBD2. Losses at the gene ends were 5 bases for V and 5 bases for J; bases not matched to a gene: 12. The CDR3 loop spans 15 amino acids. Germline V gene sequence: CDR1 MNHEY, CDR2 SVGEGT. The chain's CDR3 is CASSPPMAGDDEQYF. In DNA, the CDR3 is TGTGCCAGCAGTCCCCCGATGGCGGGAGATGACGAGCAGTACTTC.

As for this clone: In the same sample, other DNA sequences code for this CDR3. The chain couples TRBV7-2 to TRBJ1-2; 10 nucleotides align to TRBD1. After removal of 4 bases from V and 4 bases from J, the junction contained 0 bases not matched to a gene. Germline values: CDR1 SGHTA, CDR2 FQGNSA. The CDR3 spans 13 residues. The CDR3 spells CASSWDRGYGYTF. The CDR3 nucleotides read TGTGCCAGCAGCTGGGACAGGGGCTATGGCTACACCTTC. The entire variable domain, with the rest obtained from reference TRBV7-2 and TRBJ1-2, is as follows: GAGVSQSPSNKVTEKGKDVELRCDPISGHTALYWYRQSLGQGLEFLIYFQGNSAPDKSGLPSDRFSAERTGGSVSTLTIQRTQQEDSAVYLCASSWDRGYGYTFGSGTRLTVV.

The chain combines TRBV15 with TRBJ2-5; tentatively, D is TRBD2 (7 bases). Germline lookup yields CDR1 LNHNV and CDR2 YYDKDF (reference sequence). This CDR3 contains 16 residues. Trimming removed 5 bases at V and 3 bases at J, with 19 bases between. CDR3 region: CATSDVGGEPEETQYF. In DNA, the CDR3 is TGTGCCACCAGCGATGTAGGGGGGGAGCCTGAAGAGACCCAGTACTTC.

The rearrangement links TRBV27 to TRBJ1-5, with TRBD1 matching 8 bases. The germline CDR1 and CDR2 sequences are MNHEY and SMNVEV (reference sequence). The CDR3 is 16 residues long. V lost 5 bases and J lost 6; bases outside the gene matches: 12. DNA of the CDR3: TGTGCCAGCAGTCTATTAGGGCAGGGGGCGATTCAGCCCCAGCATTTT. Translating it yields CASSLLGQGAIQPQHF.

A few counts support this clone. The chain couples TRBV6-2 or TRBV6-3 to TRBJ2-5; D not certain. The length of the CDR3 is 16 residues. Trimming cost V 0 bases and J 5 bases, with 16 bases left between them. CDR1 and CDR2 from the germline V gene are MNHEY and SVGEGT. CDR3 bases: TGTGCCAGCAGTTACTCGAATTCCCTCCAACGGGAGACCCAGTACTTC. It encodes CASSYSNSLQRETQYF.

The chain carries TRBV29-1 and TRBJ1-2; 8 nucleotides match TRBD1. The CDR3 has 12 residues. The junction had 8 bases not matched to a gene; V was cut back by 6 bases and J by 8 bases. Germline lookup yields CDR1 SQVTM and CDR2 ANQGSEA. The CDR3 DNA is TGCAGCGTGGCAGGACAGGGTAGGGGCTACACCTTC. Translation gives CSVAGQGRGYTF.